This T cell receptor beta chain was identified during a study of metastatic and nonmetastatic thyroid tumors. Study-wide context: Both malignant and benign thyroid patients supplied peripheral blood and tumor or nodule tissue samples, across which the repertoires of these patients were then compared.

TCRdb re-called the PCR reads through MiXCR. The sample carries about 12,000 clones, roughly 21% recorded once. The CDR3 totals 15 residues. Trimming pared 5 bases from V and 8 bases from J, leaving 18 bases between. In germline, CDR1 is MNHNS, CDR2 SASEGT. Treatment of any kind had been given to no patient before thyroid surgery. Only a few counts were recorded for this clone. The chain links TRBV6-1 to TRBJ2-2; D gene uncertain. The sample was adjacent normal tissue. The sequence came from a female donor with papillary thyroid cancer or a benign thyroid nodule (not recorded which). Some clones in this sample may be carry-over from other donors' samples. The DNA for the CDR3 is TGTGCCAGCAGTCATAGGACCGGATTGTCGGGGGAGCTGTTTTTT. This sequence encodes CASSHRTGLSGELFF.